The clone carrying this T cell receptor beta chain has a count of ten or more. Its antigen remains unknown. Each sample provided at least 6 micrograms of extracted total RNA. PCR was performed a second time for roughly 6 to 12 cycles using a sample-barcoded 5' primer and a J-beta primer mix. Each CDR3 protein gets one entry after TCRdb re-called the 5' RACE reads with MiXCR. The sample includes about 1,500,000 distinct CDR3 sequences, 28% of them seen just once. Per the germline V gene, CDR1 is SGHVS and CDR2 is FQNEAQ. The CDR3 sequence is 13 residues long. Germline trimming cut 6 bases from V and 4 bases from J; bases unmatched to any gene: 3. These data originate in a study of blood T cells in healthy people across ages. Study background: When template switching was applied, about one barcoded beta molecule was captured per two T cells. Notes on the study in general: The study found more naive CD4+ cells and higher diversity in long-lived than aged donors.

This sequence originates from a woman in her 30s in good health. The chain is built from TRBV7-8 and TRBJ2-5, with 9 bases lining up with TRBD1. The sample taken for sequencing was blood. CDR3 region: CASRDRGAETQYF. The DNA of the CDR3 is TGTGCCAGCAGGGACAGGGGAGCAGAGACCCAGTACTTC.